This T cell receptor (beta chain) stems from a study of shared clonotypes between healthy human individuals. The CDR3 extends over 13 amino acids. From germline, CDR1 is SSHAT and CDR2 FNYEAQ (reference sequence). Libraries were prepared by immunoSEQ multiplex PCR; TCRdb keeps only in-frame clonotypes and omits some of them. This table holds some 2,000,000 clones, approximately 94% found once. As regards this clone: Compared with germline, one end of the junction differs, possibly owing to a read error.

The chain recombines TRBV7-7 with TRBJ2-7; TRBD1 agrees at 8 bases. The TCR sequence derives from a man younger than 30 in good health. The specimen sequenced was naive CD4+ T cells sorted from blood. Subset in this sample: CD45RA+ positively selected. CDR3 sequence (DNA): TGTGCTAGCAGCTCGACAGGGGTCTACGAGCAGTACTTC. Amino acids: CASSSTGVYEQYF.